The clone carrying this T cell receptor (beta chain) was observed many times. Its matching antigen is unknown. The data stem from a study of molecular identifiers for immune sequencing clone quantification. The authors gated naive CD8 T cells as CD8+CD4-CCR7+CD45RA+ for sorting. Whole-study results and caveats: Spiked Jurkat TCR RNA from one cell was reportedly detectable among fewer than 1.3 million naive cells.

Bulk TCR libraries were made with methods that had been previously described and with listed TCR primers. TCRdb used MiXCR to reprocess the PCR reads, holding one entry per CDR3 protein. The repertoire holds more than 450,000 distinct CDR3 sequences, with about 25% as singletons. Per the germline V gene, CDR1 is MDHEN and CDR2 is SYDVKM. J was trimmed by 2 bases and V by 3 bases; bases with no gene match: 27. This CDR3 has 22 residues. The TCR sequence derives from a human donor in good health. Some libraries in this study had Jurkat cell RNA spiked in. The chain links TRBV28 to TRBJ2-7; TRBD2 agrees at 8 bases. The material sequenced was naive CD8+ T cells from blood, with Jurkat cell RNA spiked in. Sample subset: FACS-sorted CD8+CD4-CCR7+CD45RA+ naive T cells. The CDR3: CASSLGLHESGSSGRGPYEQYF. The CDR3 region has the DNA TGTGCCAGCAGTTTGGGGCTCCACGAGAGCGGGAGCAGCGGACGGGGCCCCTACGAGCAGTACTTC.